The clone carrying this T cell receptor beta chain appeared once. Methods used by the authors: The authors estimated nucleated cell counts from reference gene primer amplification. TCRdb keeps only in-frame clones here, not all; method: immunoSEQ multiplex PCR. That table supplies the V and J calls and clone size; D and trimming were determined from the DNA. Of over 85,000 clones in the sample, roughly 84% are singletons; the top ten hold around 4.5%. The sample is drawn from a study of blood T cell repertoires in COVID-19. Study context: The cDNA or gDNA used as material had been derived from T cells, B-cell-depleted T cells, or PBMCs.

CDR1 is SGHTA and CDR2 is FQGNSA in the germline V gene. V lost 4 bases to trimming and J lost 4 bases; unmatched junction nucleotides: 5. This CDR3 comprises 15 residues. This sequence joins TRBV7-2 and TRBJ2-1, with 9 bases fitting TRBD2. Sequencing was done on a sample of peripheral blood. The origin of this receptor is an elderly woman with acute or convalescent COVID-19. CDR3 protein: CASSWDLAGYNEQFF. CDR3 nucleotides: TGTGCCAGCAGCTGGGACCTAGCGGGGTACAATGAGCAGTTCTTC.